One and the same sample provided the 10 T cell receptor beta chains below, sequenced in a study of blood T cells in healthy people across ages. PCR was performed a second time for about 6 to 12 cycles using a sample-barcoded 5' primer and a J-beta primer mix. TCRdb reprocessed the 5' RACE reads with MiXCR, giving one entry per CDR3 protein. The sample consists of 550,000 to 750,000 distinct CDR3 sequences, 20% to 25% of them appearing once. Sequencing was performed on blood. All receptors come from a man aged 70-80 years in good health.

The chain combines TRBV5-1 with TRBJ2-3; no firm D call. Trimming left V 1 base short and J 5 bases short, with 8 bases between. The CDR3 sequence is 13 residues long. Germline V gives CDR1 SGHRS, CDR2 YFSETQ. Written as DNA, the CDR3 is TGCGCCAGCAGCTTGATTAGCTTAGATACGCAGTATTTT. It specifies CASSLISLDTQYF.

The V call is TRBV19, the J call TRBJ1-2; 9 bases are a match to TRBD1. J lost 6 bases, V lost 5 bases, and 4 bases had no gene match. The CDR3 extends over 13 amino acids. Germline-derived CDR1 and CDR2 are LNHDA and SQIVND (reference sequence). CDR3 sequence reads: CASSLRDRDGYTF. Written as DNA, the CDR3 is TGTGCCAGTAGTCTCCGGGACAGGGATGGCTACACCTTC.

The sample holds many counts of this clonotype. The rearrangement joins TRBV12-3 or TRBV12-4 to TRBJ1-4, with D unclear. The CDR3 contains 13 residues. Between the trimmed V and J ends, which lost 1 base and 4 bases, there was a span of 4 bases. The CDR3, as DNA: TGTGCCAGCAGTTTAGAGGTTAATGAAAAACTGTTTTTT. It specifies CASSLEVNEKLFF.

The V call is TRBV10-3, the J call TRBJ2-1, with 7 bases aligning to TRBD2. TRBJ2-7 explains the end of the DNA better; the J call may be wrong. The length of the CDR3 is 15 residues. Germline CDR1 is ENHRY and CDR2 is SYGVKD. CDR3 in amino acids: CAISKTSASSYEQYF. The DNA for the CDR3 is TGTGCCATCAGTAAAACTAGCGCCAGCTCCTACGAGCAGTACTTC.

This clonotype was seen at least ten times. V is TRBV11-2 and J is TRBJ2-1; either TRBD1 or TRBD2 may supply D (5 bases each). Trimming pared 4 bases from V and 5 bases from J, leaving 15 bases between. This CDR3 spans 15 amino acids. The germline V gene encodes CDR1 SGHAT and CDR2 FQNNGV. The CDR3 sequence is CASSYHPGPDNEQFF. In DNA, the CDR3 is TGTGCCAGCAGCTACCACCCGGGACCGGACAATGAGCAGTTCTTC.

Worth noting for this clonotype: The junction shows a germline mismatch at one end, possibly a read error. The chain joins TRBV7-8 to TRBJ1-2; maybe TRBD1 (6 bases). There are 15 residues in the CDR3. CDR1 is SGHVS, CDR2 FQNEAQ, per germline. CDR3 nucleotide sequence: TGTGCCTGCAGCTACGGGGGCAGGAAAGGGTATGGCTACACCTTC. This sequence encodes CACSYGGRKGYGYTF.

This clonotype was seen more than once but under ten times. Germline and junction disagree at one end, which may indicate a read error. The J gene is TRBJ2-1, the V gene TRBV5-1; 8 bases line up with TRBD2. Germline V lookup: CDR1 SGHRS, CDR2 YFSETQ. The CDR3 length is 14 residues. The CDR3 here is CAGSLGAGVNEQFF. CDR3 in DNA: TGCGCCGGCAGCTTGGGAGCGGGAGTTAATGAGCAGTTCTTC.

This clonotype has only a few counts. This chain joins TRBV5-1 and TRBJ1-6; D gene unclear. There are 12 residues in the CDR3. CDR1 is SGHRS and CDR2 is YFSETQ in the germline V gene. V lost 2 bases, J lost 14 bases, and 11 bases lay in between. Here the CDR3 DNA reads TGCGCCAGCAGCTTTGACCGCGTGTCCCTCCACTTT. Translating it yields CASSFDRVSLHF.

This clonotype has just a few counts. The genes are TRBV28 and TRBJ2-4; 7 bases are a match to TRBD2. This CDR3 comprises 16 residues. V trimming: 6 bases; J trimming: 1 base; junction bases outside the gene matches: 9. CDR1 and CDR2 (germline): MDHEN, SYDVKM. The CDR3 bases are TGTGCCAGCAGCGCCGCGGGGGAAGGGGCCAAAAACATTCAGTACTTC. Residues: CASSAAGEGAKNIQYF.

In its sample, this clonotype was seen a few times. This sequence joins TRBV29-1 and TRBJ2-5, with TRBD1 identical over 7 bases. In germline, CDR1 is SQVTM, CDR2 ANQGSEA. The CDR3 runs 12 residues. With V trimmed by 8 bases and J by 1 base, 4 bases remained unmatched. Here the CDR3 DNA reads TGCAGCCCCTGGGACAGCCAAGAGACCCAGTACTTC. This encodes CSPWDSQETQYF.